This record concerns one T cell receptor (beta chain) sequence. V was clipped by 5 bases and J by 9 bases; unmatched bases: 13. Germline-derived CDR1 and CDR2 are MNHNY and SVGAGI (reference sequence). The CDR3 covers 16 residues. The data derive from a study of blood T cell repertoires in COVID-19. About the study: The origin of the acute and convalescent COVID-19 samples was the United States, Italy and Spain. The cDNA or gDNA used as material had been derived from T cells, B-cell-depleted T cells, or PBMCs.

In the original analysis: Amplification from reference gene primers served as the basis for estimated nucleated cell counts. The data were produced by immunoSEQ multiplex PCR, yet TCRdb's version contains in-frame clones alone and is incomplete. V and J calls and clone size are those listed in that table; D and trimming were worked out from the DNA. Here the sample spans roughly 130,000 clones, roughly nine tenths being singletons. The rearrangement uses TRBV6-6 and TRBJ2-1; 10 bases map to TRBD1. This receptor was taken from a man aged 45-60 years with active COVID-19. The sample taken for sequencing was peripheral blood. CDR3 protein: CASSGSGTGVSGEQFF. The CDR3 bases are TGTGCCAGCAGTGGATCCGGGACAGGGGTTTCTGGTGAGCAGTTCTTC.